Each of the 26 T cell receptor beta chains below was sequenced from the same sample in a study of T cells expressing NK-cell markers. Following a re-call of the 5' RACE reads, TCRdb has one entry per CDR3 protein and lacks DNA. The sample table includes under 200,000 distinct CDR3 sequences. What was sequenced was blood T cells: a sorted CD56 or NKG2C T cell subset, CD4+ or CD8+ T cells, or bulk PBMC T cells (not recorded which). Receptors were obtained from a woman between 18 and 75 years old in good health.

The rearrangement joins TRBV10-3 to TRBJ1-1. CDR1 is ENHRY, CDR2 SYGVKD, per germline. The CDR3 extends over 13 amino acids. The CDR3: CAISPDRNTEAFF.

The chain uses TRBV20-1 and TRBJ1-5; TCRdb's D gene call, TRBD1, goes unchecked for lack of DNA. Germline CDR1 DFQATT, CDR2 SNEGSKA (reference sequence). There are 16 residues in the CDR3. The CDR3 sequence is CSATQGATYRNQPQHF.

This CDR3 reads CASSLIGIETQYF. The chain links TRBV28 to TRBJ2-5. CDR1 is MDHEN and CDR2 is SYDVKM in the germline V gene. The CDR3 runs to 13 residues.

This sequence joins TRBV11-2 and TRBJ1-1. The CDR3 loop spans 13 amino acids. From germline, CDR1 is SGHAT and CDR2 FQNNGV. CDR3 residues: CASSLGWTAEAFF. Full variable domain (missing parts from reference TRBV11-2 and TRBJ1-1): EAGVAQSPRYKIIEKRQSVAFWCNPISGHATLYWYQQILGQGPKLLIQFQNNGVVDDSQLPKDRFSAERLKGVDSTLKIQPAKLEDSAVYLCASSLGWTAEAFFGQGTRLTVV.

The CDR3 is CASSIVGGSNQPQHF. The chain carries TRBV5-1 and TRBJ1-5. The CDR3 runs 15 residues. Per the germline V gene, CDR1 is SGHRS and CDR2 is YFSETQ.

The genes are TRBV24-1 and TRBJ1-1; TCRdb proposes TRBD1, but this gene call is untestable without DNA. This CDR3 is 13 amino acids long. Germline assignment: CDR1 KGHDR and CDR2 SFDVKD. The CDR3 sequence: CATSDHDREEAFF.

V usage is TRBV11-2 and J usage is TRBJ2-7; the TRBD2 assignment by TCRdb is unverifiable without DNA. The CDR3 runs to 14 residues. Germline V gives CDR1 SGHAT, CDR2 FQNNGV. CDR3 sequence: CASSLVAGAYEQYF.

The chain couples TRBV5-1 to TRBJ2-1; the TRBD2 assignment by TCRdb is unverifiable without DNA. The CDR3 is 16 amino acids. Germline CDR1 is SGHRS and CDR2 is YFSETQ. The CDR3 loop reads CASSFNGGRAPNEQFF.

This sequence joins TRBV7-3 and TRBJ1-4. The CDR3 is 13 amino acids. Germline lookup yields CDR1 SGHTA and CDR2 FQGTGA. The chain's CDR3 is CASSLTVNEKLFF.

V gene TRBV20-1 combines with J gene TRBJ2-5. Germline values: CDR1 DFQATT, CDR2 SNEGSKA (reference sequence). CDR3 length: 13 amino acids. CDR3 region: CSARGGREETQYF.

The chain employs TRBV6-1 and TRBJ2-3; TCRdb lists TRBD1, though no DNA is available to test this call. Germline CDR1 MNHNS, CDR2 SASEGT. CDR3 length equals 12 residues. CDR3 sequence reads: CASSTVTDTQYF.

The chain couples TRBV20-1 to TRBJ2-1; there is no DNA to check the TCRdb D call of TRBD2. Germline V gene data show CDR1 as DFQATT and CDR2 as SNEGSKA (reference sequence). The CDR3 is 13 amino acids. The CDR3 loop reads CRAPALFGGEQFF.

The rearrangement uses TRBV5-1 and TRBJ1-1; there is no DNA to check the TCRdb D call of TRBD1. Germline CDR1 is SGHRS and CDR2 is YFSETQ. The CDR3 sequence is 15 residues long. This CDR3 is CASSTSQTGGTEAFF. Complete variable domain (other parts from reference TRBV5-1 and TRBJ1-1): KAGVTQTPRYLIKTRGQQVTLSCSPISGHRSVSWYQQTPGQGLQFLFEYFSETQRNKGNFPGRFSGRQFSNSRSEMNVSTLELGDSALYLCASSTSQTGGTEAFFGQGTRLTVV.

The J gene is TRBJ1-1, the V gene TRBV11-2; TCRdb picks TRBD1, but there is no DNA to check that call. Germline V CDR1 and CDR2: SGHAT, FQNNGV. This CDR3 is built from 15 residues. The CDR3 is CASSSMTGRNTEAFF.

V and J are TRBV5-1 and TRBJ1-6; the D gene TCRdb calls, TRBD1, cannot be checked with no DNA. This CDR3 has 15 residues. Germline V gene data show CDR1 as SGHRS and CDR2 as YFSETQ. This CDR3 is CASSLVAGSNSPLHF.

The rearrangement joins TRBV27 to TRBJ2-1; the TRBD2 assignment by TCRdb is unverifiable without DNA. CDR1 MNHEY and CDR2 SMNVEV come from the germline V gene (reference sequence). CDR3 length equals 18 residues. The CDR3: CAMLGAPSGRARDNEQFF.

The chain combines TRBV9 with TRBJ2-7; TCRdb selects TRBD2, and the lack of DNA leaves this call unchecked. Per the germline V gene, CDR1 is SGDLS and CDR2 is YYNGEE. This CDR3 is 15 amino acids long. The CDR3 sequence is CASSVGLAGPYEQYF. The entire variable domain, with the rest obtained from reference TRBV9 and TRBJ2-7, is as follows: DSGVTQTPKHLITATGQRVTLRCSPRSGDLSVYWYQQSLDQGLQFLIQYYNGEERAKGNILERFSAQQFPDLHSELNLSSLELGDSALYFCASSVGLAGPYEQYFGPGTRLTVT.

This chain joins TRBV12-3 or TRBV12-4 and TRBJ2-7; lacking DNA, the TRBD1 call made by TCRdb goes unchecked. This CDR3 is built from 13 residues. The CDR3 sequence is CASQKRRDYEQYF.

The V call is TRBV12-3 or TRBV12-4, the J call TRBJ1-2. The CDR3 consists of 14 residues. The CDR3 reads CASSLAGRGGGYTF.

The rearrangement links TRBV20-1 to TRBJ1-5. The CDR3 sequence is 13 residues long. CDR1 and CDR2 from the germline V gene are DFQATT and SNEGSKA (reference sequence). This chain's CDR3 is CSARPGGNQPQHF.

The CDR3 reads CASSVDRGVQYF. The chain employs TRBV5-1 and TRBJ2-7; the D gene TCRdb calls, TRBD2, cannot be checked with no DNA. Germline loops: CDR1 SGHRS, CDR2 YFSETQ. This CDR3 is 12 amino acids long.

The chain links TRBV5-1 to TRBJ2-1. Germline CDR1 is SGHRS and CDR2 is YFSETQ. The CDR3 covers 16 residues. CDR3 amino acids: CASSSWTGSSYNEQFF.

This chain connects TRBV4-2 to TRBJ2-4; TCRdb selects TRBD1, and the lack of DNA leaves this call unchecked. Germline loops: CDR1 LGHNA, CDR2 YNFKEQ. This CDR3 is 15 amino acids long. The CDR3 region is CASSQDGGPKNIQYF.

This CDR3 is CASSIGGGNQETQYF. V is TRBV9 and J is TRBJ2-5; TCRdb's D call, TRBD2, is unchecked because there is no DNA. Germline loops: CDR1 SGDLS, CDR2 YYNGEE. The CDR3 loop spans 15 amino acids.

The chain combines TRBV5-1 with TRBJ2-1; TCRdb's D call, TRBD1, is unchecked because there is no DNA. CDR3 length: 13 residues. Germline V gene lookup returns CDR1 SGHRS and CDR2 YFSETQ. The CDR3 reads CASSFDRGRPQFF. Filled out from reference TRBV5-1 and TRBJ2-1, the complete variable domain reads KAGVTQTPRYLIKTRGQQVTLSCSPISGHRSVSWYQQTPGQGLQFLFEYFSETQRNKGNFPGRFSGRQFSNSRSEMNVSTLELGDSALYLCASSFDRGRPQFFGPGTRLTVL.

The rearrangement joins TRBV20-1 to TRBJ2-1; the TRBD1 assignment by TCRdb is unverifiable without DNA. The CDR3 is made up of 16 amino acids. Germline-derived CDR1 and CDR2 are DFQATT and SNEGSKA (reference sequence). The CDR3 here is CSARVLLAGPYNEQFF.